The 30 T cell receptor beta chains presented below share a single source sample, sequenced in a study of response to subunit inactivated influenza vaccine (dated by TCRdb to the late 2010s). Library prep was done by RT-PCR. The listed sequencing device is Illumina HiSeq 2500. TCRdb trimmed public reads at Q25 via fastp, called clones via MiXCR and kept in-frame beta chains. For every CDR3 protein sequence, its rows merge into one entry that carries the most common genes and DNA. The sample yields just under 550,000 distinct CDR3 sequences; around a quarter were counted once. Together, the top ten hold 2.5% to 3% of the sample. This sample also appeared in a second study, on T cells expressing NK-cell markers. The second study also describes: The TCR beta cDNA libraries were made using 5'RACE template switching, a step that added both a universal primer site and unique molecular identifiers.

This specimen consisted of CD4+ T cells sorted from PBMCs, obtained approximately 12 days after vaccination. These receptors all come from a man between 45 and 60 years old who received an inactivated influenza vaccine. Donor details come from another sample of the same person, matched by shared clones.

V gene TRBV12-3 or TRBV12-4 combines with J gene TRBJ2-3, with a possible D match to TRBD2 (7 bases). V lost 3 bases and J lost 3, with 13 bases in between. This CDR3 is 15 amino acids long. The CDR3 spells CASSLRGGQTDTQYF. The CDR3 DNA sequence: TGTGCCAGCAGTTTGAGGGGGGGCCAAACAGATACGCAGTATTTT.

A few counts support this clonotype. The rearrangement links TRBV4-2 to TRBJ2-3, with a weak D call TRBD2 (6 bases). Trimming stripped 4 bases from V and 5 bases from J, with 13 bases between. CDR1 LGHNA and CDR2 YNFKEQ come from the germline V gene. This CDR3 is built from 14 residues. CDR3 residues: CASSRGGPGDTQYF. CDR3 nucleotide sequence: TGTGCCAGCAGCCGAGGAGGGCCCGGAGATACGCAGTATTTT.

This clonotype was seen a few times. V usage is TRBV11-2 and J usage is TRBJ2-1, with 10 bases lining up with TRBD1. The V gene end was trimmed by 4 bases and the J gene end by 6 bases; junction bases not matched to a gene: 9. Germline V gives CDR1 SGHAT, CDR2 FQNNGV. The CDR3 spans 16 residues. This CDR3 reads CASSSGTGAFGNEQFF. The DNA for the CDR3 is TGTGCCAGCAGCTCCGGGACAGGGGCATTCGGCAATGAGCAGTTCTTC. The full variable domain, completed using reference TRBV11-2 and TRBJ2-1, is EAGVAQSPRYKIIEKRQSVAFWCNPISGHATLYWYQQILGQGPKLLIQFQNNGVVDDSQLPKDRFSAERLKGVDSTLKIQPAKLEDSAVYLCASSSGTGAFGNEQFFGPGTRLTVL.

This clonotype was seen more than once but under ten times. V usage is TRBV25-1 and J usage is TRBJ2-2, with D perhaps matching TRBD2 (5 bases). V lost 4 bases, J lost 5 bases, and 14 bases lay in between. Germline V lookup: CDR1 MGHDK, CDR2 SYGVNS. This CDR3 has 15 amino acids. As DNA, the CDR3 is TGTGCCAGCAGTGTAGTTGCCGGAGGAACCGGGGAGCTGTTTTTT. Translating it yields CASSVVAGGTGELFF. Full variable domain (rest looked up from reference TRBV25-1 and TRBJ2-2): EADIYQTPRYLVIGTGKKITLECSQTMGHDKMYWYQQDPGMELHLIHYSYGVNSTEKGDLSSESTVSRIRTEHFPLTLESARPSHTSQYLCASSVVAGGTGELFFGEGSRLTVL.

The chain carries TRBV6-6 and TRBJ1-2, with unresolved D. Per germline, CDR1 MNHNY and CDR2 SVGAGI (reference sequence). This CDR3 is 13 amino acids long. V lost 1 base and J 5 bases, leaving 8 bases between the germline ends. The DNA for the CDR3 is TGTGCCAGCAGTTACTTGGAGAAGTATGGCTACACCTTC. Residues: CASSYLEKYGYTF.

This chain joins TRBV5-1 and TRBJ1-4; D remains ambiguous. The germline V gene encodes CDR1 SGHRS and CDR2 YFSETQ. V was pared by 1 base and J by 2 bases, with 12 bases between. This CDR3 has 16 residues. In DNA form, the CDR3 reads TGCGCCAGCAGCTTGAACAGCCGGGAGACTAATGAAAAACTGTTTTTT. It encodes CASSLNSRETNEKLFF. Variable domain in full (rest from reference TRBV5-1 and TRBJ1-4): KAGVTQTPRYLIKTRGQQVTLSCSPISGHRSVSWYQQTPGQGLQFLFEYFSETQRNKGNFPGRFSGRQFSNSRSEMNVSTLELGDSALYLCASSLNSRETNEKLFFGSGTQLSVL.

This chain links TRBV7-2 with TRBJ2-7, with 10 bases identical to TRBD2. CDR3 length equals 13 residues. Trimming cost V 5 bases and J 6 bases; bases outside gene matches: 4. Looked up from germline, CDR1 is SGHTA and CDR2 is FQGNSA. The DNA of the CDR3 is TGTGCCAGCAGCCCTAGCGGGAGCTCCGAGCAGTACTTC. Its protein is CASSPSGSSEQYF.

The chain joins TRBV18 to TRBJ1-1, with no clear D. Per the germline V gene, CDR1 is KGHSH and CDR2 is LQKENI. The CDR3 totals 13 residues. The V end was cut by 1 base, the J end by 8 bases, with 11 bases between. The CDR3 sequence: CASSPRDGGEAFF. The CDR3 DNA follows: TGTGCCAGCTCACCACGAGACGGAGGGGAAGCTTTCTTT. Using reference TRBV18 and TRBJ1-1 for the parts outside the CDR3, the full variable domain is NAGVMQNPRHLVRRRGQEARLRCSPMKGHSHVYWYRQLPEEGLKFMVYLQKENIIDESGMPKERFSAEFPKEGPSILRIQQVVRGDSAAYFCASSPRDGGEAFFGQGTRLTVV.

This clonotype occurred a few times. The chain uses TRBV12-3 or TRBV12-4 and TRBJ2-3; TRBD1 matches 8 bases. The CDR3 loop spans 14 amino acids. V lost 6 bases to trimming and J lost 4 bases; unmatched junction nucleotides: 6. This chain's CDR3 is CASSDRGEADTQYF. In DNA form, the CDR3 reads TGTGCCAGCAGCGACAGGGGAGAAGCAGATACGCAGTATTTT.

This clonotype was detected only a few times. The chain employs TRBV9 and TRBJ1-1; TRBD1 might be the D (6 bases). Per the germline V gene, CDR1 is SGDLS and CDR2 is YYNGEE. V lost 4 bases to trimming and J lost 8 bases, with 18 bases between them. The CDR3 length is 14 residues. The CDR3 protein is CASSWGGGASEAFF. The CDR3 nucleotides are TGTGCCAGCAGCTGGGGTGGGGGGGCTAGCGAAGCTTTCTTT.

The V gene is TRBV28, the J gene TRBJ1-1, with D perhaps matching TRBD1 (5 bases). Trimming cost V 7 bases and J 12 bases, with 12 bases left between them. The CDR3 is 10 residues long. Germline V CDR1 and CDR2: MDHEN, SYDVKM. CDR3 DNA: TGTGCCAGCACAGGGACGGTGACTTTCTTT. Encoded protein: CASTGTVTFF.

This rearrangement joins TRBV4-2 to TRBJ2-2; no clear D. The CDR3 length is 12 residues. V dropped 6 bases and J dropped 5 bases, with 7 bases sitting between them. The germline gives CDR1 LGHNA, CDR2 YNFKEQ. The chain's CDR3 is CASSRTTGELFF. The CDR3 DNA reads TGTGCCAGCAGTCGTACGACCGGGGAGCTGTTTTTT.

There are a few counts of this clonotype. The chain combines TRBV10-3 with TRBJ2-1; 9 bases line up with TRBD1. Germline assignment: CDR1 ENHRY and CDR2 SYGVKD. CDR3 size: 14 residues. V gave up 5 bases and J gave up 5 bases; unmatched junction bases: 4. DNA of the CDR3: TGTGCCATCAGTCCATGGACAGGGGACAATGAGCAGTTCTTC. Its protein is CAISPWTGDNEQFF.

The chain joins TRBV4-3 to TRBJ2-2; 9 nucleotides line up with TRBD1. The V gene's germline CDR1 is LGHNA and CDR2 YSLEER. The CDR3 consists of 14 residues. V was clipped by 7 bases and J by 5 bases; unmatched bases: 5. This CDR3 reads CASNNRGRTGELFF. The CDR3 DNA reads TGCGCCAGCAATAACAGGGGGCGTACCGGGGAGCTGTTTTTT.

The chain recombines TRBV28 with TRBJ2-5, with D possibly being TRBD1 (5 bases). V was shortened by 5 bases and J by 0 bases, with 16 bases between the two germline ends. The CDR3 spans 16 residues. Per the germline V gene, CDR1 is MDHEN and CDR2 is SYDVKM. The CDR3 loop reads CASSPRQNPNQETQYF. Here the CDR3 DNA reads TGTGCCAGCAGTCCCCGACAGAACCCTAACCAAGAGACCCAGTACTTC.

The chain recombines TRBV20-1 with TRBJ2-5; D remains unclear. Germline CDR1 reads DFQATT; CDR2 reads SNEGSKA (reference sequence). The CDR3 consists of 14 residues. V lost 3 bases and J lost 0, with 11 bases in between. The CDR3 bases are TGCAGTGCTAGTGCCCAACTGAACCAAGAGACCCAGTACTTC. This encodes CSASAQLNQETQYF.

This clonotype occurred a few times. The V and J genes are TRBV10-3 and TRBJ1-1; 11 nucleotides align to TRBD1. V lost 3 bases, J lost 4 bases, and 4 bases stayed unmatched. This CDR3 region has 15 residues. CDR1 ENHRY and CDR2 SYGVKD come from the germline V gene. The CDR3 nucleotides are TGTGCCATCAGTGACCGGACAGGGGGCGGCACTGAAGCTTTCTTT. Its protein is CAISDRTGGGTEAFF.

The sample holds a few counts of this clonotype. The chain carries TRBV29-1 and TRBJ2-3, with D possibly matching TRBD2 (6 bases). V was pared by 7 bases and J by 0 bases, with 14 bases between. Germline V CDR1 and CDR2: SQVTM, ANQGSEA. The CDR3 has 14 amino acids. CDR3 DNA: TGCAGCGCAACAGCGGGCGGGAGCACAGATACGCAGTATTTT. This gives the protein CSATAGGSTDTQYF.

The chain links TRBV21-1 to TRBJ2-5; no DNA check was done on the table's D call, TRBD1. TRBV21-1 is a pseudogene segment. The CDR3 covers 14 residues. CDR3 nucleotides: TGTGCCAGCAGCAAAGAAGACAGGACGGAGACCCAGTACTTC. Translated: CASSKEDRTETQYF.

This sequence joins TRBV6-2 or TRBV6-3 and TRBJ2-2; D possibly corresponds to TRBD1 (6 bases). V was shortened by 7 bases and J by 0 bases, with 18 bases between the two germline ends. The CDR3 loop spans 17 amino acids. The germline gives CDR1 MNHEY, CDR2 SVGEGT. CDR3 coding DNA: TGTGCCAGCACCCTAACGTGGGGGCTACCGAACACCGGGGAGCTGTTTTTT. Translation gives CASTLTWGLPNTGELFF.

This clonotype was detected only a few times. The chain has TRBV7-2 and TRBJ2-2; a weak D match, TRBD2 (6 bases). The V gene's germline CDR1 is SGHTA and CDR2 FQGNSA. The CDR3 is made up of 14 amino acids. V was cut by 5 bases and J by 7 bases, with 14 bases left in between. Here the CDR3 reads CASSTDSGGGELFF. The DNA of the CDR3 is TGTGCCAGCAGCACCGATAGCGGCGGCGGGGAGCTGTTTTTT.

The chain employs TRBV20-1 and TRBJ1-2, with 7 bases fitting TRBD1. The V segment lost 4 bases and the J segment 2 bases; nucleotides outside the gene matches: 4. Per the germline V gene, CDR1 is DFQATT and CDR2 is SNEGSKA (reference sequence). The CDR3 runs to 13 residues. The CDR3 DNA follows: TGCAGTGCTATGGACAGGAAAAACTATGGCTACACCTTC. Its protein is CSAMDRKNYGYTF.

The chain uses TRBV3-1 and TRBJ2-7; D not resolved. The CDR3 is 15 residues long. V was trimmed by 3 bases and J by 0 bases, leaving 12 bases between them. The germline gives CDR1 LGHDT, CDR2 YNNKEL (reference sequence). This CDR3 is CASSHRQKLSYEQYF. CDR3 nucleotides: TGTGCCAGCAGCCACAGGCAAAAACTCTCCTACGAGCAGTACTTC.

Only a few counts were recorded for this clonotype. V usage is TRBV6-2 or TRBV6-3 and J usage is TRBJ2-1; D remains ambiguous. Germline V lookup: CDR1 MNHEY, CDR2 SVGEGT. Deletions cut 5 bases from V and 5 bases from J, with 13 bases between. The CDR3 runs to 14 residues. The CDR3 reads CASSLTASNNEQFF. In DNA, the CDR3 is TGTGCCAGCAGTCTTACGGCAAGTAACAATGAGCAGTTCTTC.

Only a few counts were recorded for this clonotype. This chain connects TRBV5-1 to TRBJ2-3, with D possibly TRBD2 on 6 matching bases. Germline V gene sequence: CDR1 SGHRS, CDR2 YFSETQ. This CDR3 spans 14 amino acids. V was cut by 4 bases and J by 3 bases, with 12 bases left in between. CDR3 loop: CASSPSGVTDTQYF. CDR3 nucleotide sequence: TGCGCCAGCAGCCCATCGGGAGTAACAGATACGCAGTATTTT.

The V call is TRBV7-9, the J call TRBJ1-2; TRBD1 aligns across 11 bases. This CDR3 is 15 amino acids long. Losses at the gene ends were 4 bases for V and 8 bases for J; bases not matched to a gene: 9. The V gene's germline CDR1 is SEHNR and CDR2 FQNEAQ (reference sequence). Here the CDR3 reads CASSYLGTGGGGYTF. CDR3 nucleotide sequence: TGTGCCAGCAGCTACCTCGGGACAGGGGGAGGCGGCTACACCTTC.

This clonotype came up many times. The chain couples TRBV5-1 to TRBJ2-7; 7 nucleotides match TRBD1. Per the germline V gene, CDR1 is SGHRS and CDR2 is YFSETQ. The CDR3 contains 14 residues. The junction had 8 bases not matched to a gene; V was cut back by 4 bases and J by 4 bases. CDR3 coding DNA: TGCGCCAGCAGCAAACCGGGACAGTCATACGAGCAGTACTTC. The encoded protein is CASSKPGQSYEQYF.

V is TRBV15 and J is TRBJ2-3; 7 positions agree with TRBD1. Germline lookup yields CDR1 LNHNV and CDR2 YYDKDF (reference sequence). V shed 3 bases and J 2 bases; nucleotides not matched to a gene: 11. The CDR3 extends over 17 amino acids. CDR3 in amino acids: CATSSPGWDSHTDTQYF. CDR3 coding DNA: TGTGCCACCAGCAGCCCTGGGTGGGACAGTCACACAGATACGCAGTATTTT.

This clonotype was counted a few times. The chain uses TRBV7-3 and TRBJ2-1, with 13 nucleotides matching TRBD2. Trimming took 4 bases from V and 6 from J; bases not matched to a gene: 3. This CDR3 is 15 amino acids long. Germline V gene sequence: CDR1 SGHTA, CDR2 FQGTGA. CDR3 DNA: TGTGCCAGCAGCTCCGGGACTAGCGGGACCAATGAGCAGTTCTTC. It specifies CASSSGTSGTNEQFF.

This clonotype was counted ten times or more. The rearrangement links TRBV12-3 or TRBV12-4 to TRBJ2-2; weak D call: TRBD1 (6 bases). V lost 3 bases and J lost 2, with 10 bases in between. This CDR3 has 15 residues. The CDR3 loop is CASSFGRGNTGELFF. In DNA form, the CDR3 reads TGTGCCAGCAGTTTCGGCAGGGGTAACACCGGGGAGCTGTTTTTT.